The T cell receptor (beta chain) under discussion was sequenced for a study of post-analysis software for immune sequencing data. Study background: Multiple sclerosis in the patients followed relapsing-remitting, secondary progressive and progressive-relapsing courses.

This CDR3 is built from 15 residues. The V segment lost 6 bases and the J segment 8 bases; nucleotides outside the gene matches: 12. Per the germline V gene, CDR1 is MNHNS and CDR2 is SASEGT. Concerning this clonotype itself: Its target is unknown.

Presence of unique molecular identifiers characterized the TCR beta cDNA libraries. About 500,000 cDNA molecules were obtained from approximately 0.91 to 9.4 million T cells. TCRdb used MiXCR to reprocess the PCR reads, holding one entry per CDR3 protein. The data contain some 700,000 distinct CDR3 sequences, approximately 59% of them singletons. Findings and caveats of the study: Normalized Chao1 diversity was significantly reduced in patients versus controls. Elevated frequency relative to controls characterized several TRBV segments in patients, TRBV5-6, TRBV5-1 and TRBV20-1 among them. Under the F measure, samples that were prepared in one batch clustered strongly together.

The chain has TRBV6-1 and TRBJ1-2; 10 nucleotides agree with TRBD1. The TCR was taken from a girl aged 2-10 years with multiple sclerosis. Sequences were obtained from blood. CDR3 coding DNA: TGTGCCAGCAGGCCCAAGCCGGGGACAGGGGACGGCTACACCTTC. This gives the protein CASRPKPGTGDGYTF.